One sample yielded the 29 T cell receptor beta chains listed below, sequenced in a study of T cell clonality in common variable immunodeficiency (dated by TCRdb to about 2015). Library preparation used the immunoSEQ multiplex PCR assay. What TCRdb holds here is the immuneACCESS table cut down to in-frame rearrangements. Part of the clones is not present; checked against another copy, under half of the missing clones reflect an unresolved V gene, and the others are unexplained. The sample has under 60,000 clones on record, with no singletons. 3.4% of the sample is taken by the ten largest. The sequencing sample was made of peripheral blood mononuclear cells. The receptors were sampled from a person aged 18 to 70 in good health.

Many counts were recorded for this clone. The read comes to an end 3 residues before the CDR3 does, leaving the germline J gene to fill in the end. The chain recombines TRBV12-3 or TRBV12-4 with TRBJ1-1; D gene unclear. V lost 5 bases, J lost 4 bases, and 17 bases lay in between. The CDR3 is made up of 15 amino acids. This chain's CDR3 is CASSRRVHRATEAFF. CDR3 DNA (partial): TGTGCCAGCAGTCGTAGGGTCCATCGAGCCACTGAA.

Worth noting for this clone: Coverage ceases 3 residues before the CDR3 finishes, and the germline J gene fills in the end. The J gene is TRBJ1-2, the V gene TRBV19; 9 positions match TRBD1. From germline, CDR1 is LNHDA and CDR2 SQIVND (reference sequence). V lost 3 bases and J lost 5; bases outside the gene matches: 13. The CDR3 has 17 residues. The CDR3 loop reads CASSMGDRDYRDYGYTF. The part of the CDR3 DNA that was read is TGTGCCAGTAGTATGGGGGACAGGGATTATAGGGATTATGGC. The variable domain in full, completed from reference TRBV19 and TRBJ1-2, reads DGGITQSPKYLFRKEGQNVTLSCEQNLNHDAMYWYRQDPGQGLRLIYYSQIVNDFQKGDIAEGYSVSREKKESFPLTVTSAQKNPTAFYLCASSMGDRDYRDYGYTFGSGTRLTVV.

This clone was observed many times. From the germline J gene comes the end of the CDR3, since the read stops 3 residues before it. The gene calls are TRBV7-2 and TRBJ1-5; maybe TRBD1 (5 bases). The CDR3 runs 13 residues. Germline values: CDR1 SGHTA, CDR2 FQGNSA. Trimming left V 4 bases short and J 6 bases short, with 10 bases between. CDR3 region: CASSSEQAQPQHF. The covered CDR3 bases are TGTGCCAGCAGCTCGGAACAGGCTCAGCCC. Based on the CDR3 plus reference TRBV7-2 and TRBJ1-5, the full variable domain is GAGVSQSPSNKVTEKGKDVELRCDPISGHTALYWYRQSLGQGLEFLIYFQGNSAPDKSGLPSDRFSAERTGGSVSTLTIQRTQQEDSAVYLCASSSEQAQPQHFGDGTRLSIL.

This clone was seen repeatedly, ten times or more. An end of the junction differs from the germline gene, which may be a read error. This specimen includes other DNA sequences encoding the same CDR3. CDR3 sequence: CASSLVLLGTEAFF. The CDR3 bases that were read are TGCGCTAGCAGCTTGGTACTACTGGGCACTGAA. The chain uses TRBV5-1 and TRBJ1-1, with no clear D. The CDR3 goes on 3 residues after the read ends, and that part is filled in from the germline J gene. CDR1 is SGHRS, CDR2 YFSETQ, per germline. The CDR3 totals 14 residues.

This clone was picked up many times. The read stops 3 residues short of the end of the CDR3; the missing end is completed from the germline J gene. The chain combines TRBV5-1 with TRBJ2-7; the D gene is possibly TRBD1 (6 bases). V lost 2 bases, J lost 0 bases, and 12 bases lay in between. Germline assignment: CDR1 SGHRS and CDR2 YFSETQ. This CDR3 has 15 amino acids. The CDR3 DNA, read in part, is TGCGCCAGCAGCTTTTTCACAGGGTCCTCCTACGAG. Translating gives CASSFFTGSSYE. The entire CDR3 protein reads CASSFFTGSSYEQYF.

This clone has a count of ten or more. The observed sequence ends 3 residues before the CDR3 terminus, with the missing tail filled in from the germline J gene. The chain employs TRBV7-9 and TRBJ2-1; 8 bases fit TRBD2. The germline CDR1 and CDR2 sequences are SEHNR and FQNEAQ (reference sequence). This CDR3 comprises 13 residues. V lost 11 bases to trimming and J lost 6 bases; unmatched junction nucleotides: 9. The sequenced CDR3 bases are TGTGCCCGGAGGGAAGCGGGAGTCAATGAG. This translates into CARREAGVNE. In full, the CDR3 is CARREAGVNEQFF. Full variable domain (missing parts from reference TRBV7-9 and TRBJ2-1): DTGVSQNPRHKITKRGQNVTFRCDPISEHNRLYWYRQTLGQGPEFLTYFQNEAQLEKSRLLSDRFSAERPKGSFSTLEIQRTEQGDSAMYLCARREAGVNEQFFGPGTRLTVL.

This clone has a count of ten or more. From the germline J gene comes the end of the CDR3, since the read stops 3 residues before it. This chain joins TRBV20-1 and TRBJ2-1, with TRBD2 identical over 9 bases. After removal of 1 base from V and 9 bases from J, the junction contained 10 bases not matched to a gene. The CDR3 extends over 15 amino acids. Germline loops: CDR1 DFQATT, CDR2 SNEGSKA (reference sequence). The part of the CDR3 DNA that was read is TGCAGTGCTAGAGCACTAGCGGGCGATGCTGGTGAG. Its translation is CSARALAGDAGE. The entire CDR3 sequence reads CSARALAGDAGEQFF.

This clone was detected many times. The read terminates 3 residues ahead of where the CDR3 ends, so the germline J gene completes it. The chain links TRBV7-8 to TRBJ1-1, with D maybe TRBD1 (5 bases). The V gene lost 3 bases and the J gene lost 0 bases, with 14 bases spanning the gap. The CDR3 length is 16 residues. Germline CDR1 is SGHVS and CDR2 is FQNEAQ. The covered CDR3 bases are TGTGCCAGCAGCTTGTCAAGCAGGGCCATGAACACTGAA. This translates into CASSLSSRAMNTE. Given in full, the CDR3 is CASSLSSRAMNTEAFF.

This clone was counted ten times or more. The observed sequence ends 3 residues before the CDR3 terminus, with the missing tail filled in from the germline J gene. This chain links TRBV4-1 with TRBJ2-7; 7 positions agree with TRBD1. The V segment lost 0 bases and the J segment 5 bases; nucleotides outside the gene matches: 7. Germline lookup yields CDR1 MGHRA and CDR2 YSYEKL. The CDR3 length is 15 residues. The CDR3 protein is CASSQERGREDEQYF. CDR3 DNA, as far as it was read: TGCGCCAGCAGCCAAGAAAGGGGGCGAGAGGACGAG.

This clone was counted many times. Read data end 3 residues before the CDR3 end; the end is taken from the germline J gene. The V and J genes are TRBV6-4 and TRBJ2-1; 8 bases are shared with TRBD2. This CDR3 region has 14 residues. The V and J ends lost 2 bases and 3 bases, in that order; junction bases with no gene match: 0. Germline V gene sequence: CDR1 MRHNA, CDR2 SNTAGT. The CDR3 sequence: CASSDGTSYNEQFF. The CDR3 DNA, read in part, is TGTGCCAGCAGTGACGGGACTAGCTACAATGAG.

CDR3 DNA (partial): TGTGCCAGTAGTATTCGGGACAGGGCAACCTACGAG. Encoded protein: CASSIRDRATYE. The full CDR3 sequence reads CASSIRDRATYEQYF. The chain links TRBV19 to TRBJ2-7; 9 bases are a match to TRBD1. The CDR3 end falls 3 residues outside the read, so it is completed with the germline J gene. Germline V gene sequence: CDR1 LNHDA, CDR2 SQIVND (reference sequence). The CDR3 has 15 amino acids. The ends lost 3 bases at V and 2 bases at J; junction bases unmatched: 5.

This clone was counted ten times or more. With the read ending 3 residues before the CDR3 end, the germline J gene is used to fill in that end. This chain connects TRBV10-3 to TRBJ1-2, with TRBD1 identical over 7 bases. The CDR3 totals 12 residues. Germline V gene data show CDR1 as ENHRY and CDR2 as SYGVKD. V trimming: 10 bases; J trimming: 2 bases; junction bases outside the gene matches: 4. CDR3 loop: CATGTENYGYTF. CDR3 DNA, as far as it was read: TGTGCCACCGGGACAGAAAACTATGGC.

This clone was recorded many times. The read terminates 3 residues before the CDR3 end, so the remaining end is supplied by the germline J gene. V usage is TRBV20-1 and J usage is TRBJ2-5; 10 bases align to TRBD2. Trimming at V came to 5 bases and at J to 5 bases, leaving 2 bases not matched to a gene. The CDR3 extends over 12 amino acids. From germline, CDR1 is DFQATT and CDR2 SNEGSKA (reference sequence). This CDR3 reads CSAGTSEETQYF. The covered CDR3 bases are TGCAGTGCTGGGACTAGCGAGGAGACC.

Notes on this clone: The read halts 3 residues ahead of the CDR3 end, with the missing end drawn from the germline J gene. V gene TRBV7-2 combines with J gene TRBJ1-2; 9 positions match TRBD1. This CDR3 contains 14 residues. Per the germline V gene, CDR1 is SGHTA and CDR2 is FQGNSA. The CDR3 sequence is CASSLQGAPGDYTF. The sequenced CDR3 bases are TGTGCCAGCAGCCTACAGGGGGCTCCTGGAGAC.

Only a few counts were recorded for this clone. Read coverage stops 3 residues before the CDR3 terminus; the germline J gene supplies the remainder. The V call is TRBV19, the J call TRBJ1-2, with D possibly matching TRBD1 (5 bases). The CDR3 contains 14 residues. The germline V gene has CDR1 LNHDA and CDR2 SQIVND (reference sequence). The part of the CDR3 DNA that was read is TGTGCCAGTAGTATTTCTTGGCAGGGCTACGAC. Its protein product is CASSISWQGYD. In full, the CDR3 is CASSISWQGYDYTF.

In this sample, this clone turned up many times. Read data end 3 residues before the CDR3 end; the end is taken from the germline J gene. The chain joins TRBV5-1 to TRBJ2-3, with 11 positions matching TRBD2. This CDR3 comprises 16 residues. CDR1 is SGHRS, CDR2 YFSETQ, per germline. V gave up 4 bases and J gave up 0 bases; unmatched junction bases: 4. Here the CDR3 reads CASSKGTSGSTDTQYF. The CDR3 DNA, read in part, is TGCGCCAGCAGCAAAGGGACTAGCGGTAGCACAGATACG.

This clone was counted ten times or more. The read comes to an end 3 residues before the CDR3 does, leaving the germline J gene to fill in the end. V is TRBV7-3 and J is TRBJ2-2, with D tentatively TRBD1 (7 bases). Looked up from germline, CDR1 is SGHTA and CDR2 is FQGTGA. V lost 5 bases, J lost 2 bases, and 12 bases lay in between. This CDR3 is built from 15 residues. CDR3 protein: CASSQGGRNTGELFF. The DNA read from the CDR3 is TGTGCCAGCAGCCAGGGGGGCCGCAACACCGGGGAG.

This clone was seen ten or more times. The CDR3 goes on 3 residues after the read ends, and that part is filled in from the germline J gene. The chain carries TRBV6-4 and TRBJ2-2; 11 positions match TRBD2. This CDR3 spans 16 amino acids. Looked up from germline, CDR1 is MRHNA and CDR2 is SNTAGT. Unmatched junction bases numbered 6, after V lost 4 bases and J lost 5 bases. The CDR3 bases that were read are TGTGCCAGCAGTGCACTAGCGGGAGTAGGTACCGGGGAG. As protein: CASSALAGVGTGE. The full CDR3 protein reads CASSALAGVGTGELFF.

This clone was detected ten times or more. The junction departs from germline at one end; a sequencing error may be responsible. Read data end 3 residues before the CDR3 end; the end is taken from the germline J gene. V gene TRBV18 combines with J gene TRBJ1-1; perhaps TRBD1 as D (6 bases). This CDR3 region has 13 residues. Germline values: CDR1 KGHSH, CDR2 LQKENI. Here the CDR3 reads CVSSPAGVGEAFF. Incomplete CDR3 DNA: TGTGTCAGCTCACCAGCAGGGGTAGGTGAA. The whole variable domain, remainder taken from reference TRBV18 and TRBJ1-1, is NAGVMQNPRHLVRRRGQEARLRCSPMKGHSHVYWYRQLPEEGLKFMVYLQKENIIDESGMPKERFSAEFPKEGPSILRIQQVVRGDSAAYFCVSSPAGVGEAFFGQGTRLTVV.

A few counts support this clone. The read stops 3 residues short of the end of the CDR3; the missing end is completed from the germline J gene. The same CDR3 can be traced to other DNA sequences in this sample. The chain uses TRBV19 and TRBJ2-2; 7 bases are a match to TRBD1. CDR1 and CDR2 (germline): LNHDA, SQIVND (reference sequence). This CDR3 is built from 14 residues. J gave up 4 bases and V 6 bases, and 5 bases lay outside the gene matches. The part of the CDR3 DNA that was read is TGTGCCAGTAGCCACAGGGGTTCCACCGGGGAG. Its protein is CASSHRGSTGE. The CDR3 in full is CASSHRGSTGELFF.

This clone was found many times. The read stops 3 residues short of the end of the CDR3; the missing end is completed from the germline J gene. V gene TRBV5-1 combines with J gene TRBJ1-1; no reliable D call. CDR3 length: 15 residues. V was cut by 0 bases and J by 2 bases, with 11 bases left in between. CDR1 and CDR2 from the germline V gene are SGHRS and YFSETQ. The CDR3 DNA, read in part, is TGCGCCAGCAGCTTGGAGGCCAAGAGTAACACTGAA. Translation: CASSLEAKSNTE. The full CDR3 protein reads CASSLEAKSNTEAFF.

This clone was counted ten times or more. The read stops 3 residues short of the end of the CDR3; the missing end is completed from the germline J gene. V and J are TRBV20-1 and TRBJ2-1, with 12 bases lining up with TRBD2. This CDR3 spans 14 amino acids. V gave up 5 bases and J gave up 6 bases; unmatched junction bases: 5. From germline, CDR1 is DFQATT and CDR2 SNEGSKA (reference sequence). CDR3 bases read: TGCAGTGCTGGACGGACTAGCGGGATCAATGAG. It encodes CSAGRTSGINE. The whole CDR3 reads CSAGRTSGINEQFF.

CDR3 protein: CASSVQNYGYTF. The sequenced part of the CDR3 DNA is TGTGCCAGCAGTGTACAGAACTATGGC. J is TRBJ1-2 and V is TRBV2, with no clear D. The read ends 3 residues before the CDR3 terminus; that terminus is restored from the germline J gene. Trimming pared 4 bases from V and 2 bases from J, leaving 5 bases between. This CDR3 spans 12 amino acids. Per germline, CDR1 SNHLY and CDR2 FYNNEI. The variable domain in full, with the rest retrieved from reference TRBV2 and TRBJ1-2, is EPEVTQTPSHQVTQMGQEVILRCVPISNHLYFYWYRQILGQKVEFLVSFYNNEISEKSEIFDDQFSVERPDGSNFTLKIRSTKLEDSAMYFCASSVQNYGYTFGSGTRLTVV.

This clone was recorded at least ten times. The missing CDR3 end, 3 residues past where the read stops, is filled in from the germline J gene. The chain has TRBV12-5 and TRBJ1-1; TRBD1 aligns across 7 bases. Germline values: CDR1 LGHNT, CDR2 FRNRAP. This CDR3 is built from 18 residues. Losses at the gene ends were 4 bases for V and 0 bases for J; bases not matched to a gene: 14. CDR3 DNA (partial): TGTGCTAGTGGTTACGGAAGGCCGGGACAGACCATGAACACTGAA. Its protein is CASGYGRPGQTMNTE. The full CDR3 protein is CASGYGRPGQTMNTEAFF.

In this sample, this clone turned up many times. The read is 3 residues too short to cover the CDR3 end, so that end is filled in from the germline J gene. The rearrangement links TRBV20-1 to TRBJ2-7, with D possibly being TRBD2 (6 bases). The CDR3 runs to 14 residues. Looked up from germline, CDR1 is DFQATT and CDR2 is SNEGSKA (reference sequence). The sequenced part of the CDR3 DNA is TGCAGCGGGGGTCCTGGAACGTCGGTCCACGAG. Its translation is CSGGPGTSVHE. The whole CDR3 sequence reads CSGGPGTSVHEQYF.

This clone was recorded many times. From the germline J gene comes the end of the CDR3, since the read stops 3 residues before it. The genes are TRBV6-2 or TRBV6-3 and TRBJ2-3; 7 bases are shared with TRBD2. Germline values: CDR1 MNHEY, CDR2 SVGEGT. V trimming: 2 bases; J trimming: 4 bases; junction bases outside the gene matches: 3. CDR3 length: 14 amino acids. CDR3 loop: CASSYAGAADTQYF. The CDR3 bases that were read are TGTGCCAGCAGTTACGCGGGAGCGGCAGATACG.

This clone has more than one count but fewer than ten. The read terminates 3 residues before the CDR3 end, so the remaining end is supplied by the germline J gene. The chain joins TRBV11-2 to TRBJ2-3; a weak D match, TRBD1 (5 bases). The CDR3 covers 13 residues. Trimming took 3 bases from V and 6 from J, leaving 10 bases between them. Germline CDR1 SGHAT, CDR2 FQNNGV. CDR3 DNA, as far as it was read: TGTGCCAGCAGCTTTGGACACGGGGATACG. This encodes CASSFGHGDT. The full CDR3 reads CASSFGHGDTQYF.

This clone has a count of ten or more. The CDR3 reads CASSPSSSGSYNEQFF. CDR3 bases read: TGTGCCAGCTCACCATCAAGTTCGGGGTCCTACAATGAG. The chain is built from TRBV18 and TRBJ2-1, with a weak D call TRBD2 (5 bases). The CDR3 end lies 3 residues beyond the end of the read and is filled in from the germline J gene. This CDR3 has 16 residues. Germline assignment: CDR1 KGHSH and CDR2 LQKENI. Trimming left V 2 bases short and J 1 base short, with 12 bases between.

In its sample, this clone was seen many times. The read stops 3 residues short of the end of the CDR3; the missing end is completed from the germline J gene. This sequence joins TRBV7-2 and TRBJ2-7; 8 bases map to TRBD2. Germline V CDR1 and CDR2: SGHTA, FQGNSA. This CDR3 is 14 amino acids long. The V gene end was trimmed by 5 bases and the J gene end by 4 bases; junction bases not matched to a gene: 7. The CDR3 reads CASSAGLAGYEQYF. The sequenced CDR3 bases are TGTGCCAGCAGCGCAGGACTAGCCGGATACGAG.